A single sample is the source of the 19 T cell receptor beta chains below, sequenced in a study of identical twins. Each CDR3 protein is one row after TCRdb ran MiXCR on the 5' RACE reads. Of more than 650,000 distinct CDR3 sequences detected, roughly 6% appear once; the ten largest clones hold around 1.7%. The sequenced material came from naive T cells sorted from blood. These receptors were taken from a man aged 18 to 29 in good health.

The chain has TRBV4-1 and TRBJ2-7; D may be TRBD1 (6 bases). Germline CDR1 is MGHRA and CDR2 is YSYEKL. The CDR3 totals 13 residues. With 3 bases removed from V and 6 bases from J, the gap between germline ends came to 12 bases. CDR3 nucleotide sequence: TGCGCCAGCAGCCACACTACAGGGAGCGAGCAGTACGTC. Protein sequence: CASSHTTGSEQYV.

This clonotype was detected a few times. The CDR3 region has the DNA TGCGCCAGCAGCTTGGCGGCAGGGCGCGAGCAGTACGTC. This codes for CASSLAAGREQYV. The chain links TRBV5-1 to TRBJ2-7; tentatively, D is TRBD1 (5 bases). This CDR3 region has 13 residues. Germline CDR1 and CDR2: SGHRS and YFSETQ. Trimming shortened V by 0 bases and J by 6 bases, and 10 bases separated the two germline ends.

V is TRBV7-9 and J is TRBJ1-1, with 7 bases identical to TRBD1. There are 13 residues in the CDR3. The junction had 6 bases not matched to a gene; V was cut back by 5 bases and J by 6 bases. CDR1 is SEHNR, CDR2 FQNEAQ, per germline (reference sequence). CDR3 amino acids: CASSVRTGPEAFF. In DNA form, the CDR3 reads TGTGCCAGCAGCGTGCGGACAGGACCTGAAGCTTTCTTT.

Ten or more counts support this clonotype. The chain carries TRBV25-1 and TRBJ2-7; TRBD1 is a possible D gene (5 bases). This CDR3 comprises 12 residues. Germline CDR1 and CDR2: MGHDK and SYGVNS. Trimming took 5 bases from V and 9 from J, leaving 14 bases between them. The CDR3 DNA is TGTGCCAGCAGTACATCGACAGCCAGGCAGTACTTC. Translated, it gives CASSTSTARQYF.

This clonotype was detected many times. The chain's CDR3 is CASSRLLFPGRDEKLFF. The CDR3 nucleotides read TGTGCCAGCAGTCGTCTTCTATTCCCAGGGAGAGACGAAAAACTGTTTTTT. The chain recombines TRBV12-3 or TRBV12-4 with TRBJ1-4; TRBD1 is a possible D gene (5 bases). The CDR3 contains 17 residues. V dropped 5 bases and J dropped 8 bases, with 24 bases sitting between them.

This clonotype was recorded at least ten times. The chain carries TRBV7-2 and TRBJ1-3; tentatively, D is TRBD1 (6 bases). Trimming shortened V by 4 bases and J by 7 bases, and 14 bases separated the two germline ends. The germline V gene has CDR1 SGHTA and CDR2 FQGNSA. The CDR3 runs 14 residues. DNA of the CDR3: TGTGCCAGCAGCTCCCAGGGGCCCAGGAACACCATATATTTT. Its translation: CASSSQGPRNTIYF.

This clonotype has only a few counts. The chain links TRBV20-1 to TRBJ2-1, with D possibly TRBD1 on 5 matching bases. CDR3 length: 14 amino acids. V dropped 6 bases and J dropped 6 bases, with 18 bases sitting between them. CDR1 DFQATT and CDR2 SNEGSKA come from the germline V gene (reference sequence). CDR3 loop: CSAGDSSYGNEQFF. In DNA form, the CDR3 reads TGCAGTGCGGGCGACAGCAGCTACGGCAATGAGCAGTTCTTC.

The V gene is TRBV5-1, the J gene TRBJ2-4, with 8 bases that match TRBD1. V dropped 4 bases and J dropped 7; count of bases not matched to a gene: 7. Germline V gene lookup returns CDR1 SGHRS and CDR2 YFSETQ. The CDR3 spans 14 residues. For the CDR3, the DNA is TGCGCCAGCAGCCGGACAGGGTGGGGGAACATTCAGTACTTC. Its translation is CASSRTGWGNIQYF.

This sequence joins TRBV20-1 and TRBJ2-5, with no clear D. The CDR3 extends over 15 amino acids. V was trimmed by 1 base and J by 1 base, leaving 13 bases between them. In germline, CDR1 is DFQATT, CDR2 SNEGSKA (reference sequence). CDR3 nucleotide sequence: TGCAGTGCTAGAGCGGACGCCTCCCTCCAAGAGACCCAGTACTTC. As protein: CSARADASLQETQYF.

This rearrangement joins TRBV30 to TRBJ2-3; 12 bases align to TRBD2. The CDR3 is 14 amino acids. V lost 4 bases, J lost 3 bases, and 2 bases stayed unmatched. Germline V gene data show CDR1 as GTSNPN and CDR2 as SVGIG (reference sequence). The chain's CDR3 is CAWKTSGRTDTQYF. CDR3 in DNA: TGTGCCTGGAAGACTAGCGGGAGAACAGATACGCAGTATTTT.

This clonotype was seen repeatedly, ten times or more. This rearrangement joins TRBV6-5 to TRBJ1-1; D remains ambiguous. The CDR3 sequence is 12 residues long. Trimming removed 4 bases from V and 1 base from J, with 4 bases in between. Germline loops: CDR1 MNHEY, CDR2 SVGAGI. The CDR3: CASSSWNTEAFF. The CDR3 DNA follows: TGTGCCAGCAGTTCCTGGAACACTGAAGCTTTCTTT.

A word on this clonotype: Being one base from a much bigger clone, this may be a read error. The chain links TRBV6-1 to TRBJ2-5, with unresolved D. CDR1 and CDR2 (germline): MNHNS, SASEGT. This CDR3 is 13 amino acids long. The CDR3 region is CASSEGPQESQYF. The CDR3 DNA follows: TGTGCCAGCAGTGAGGGTCCTCAAGAGTCCCAGTACTTC.

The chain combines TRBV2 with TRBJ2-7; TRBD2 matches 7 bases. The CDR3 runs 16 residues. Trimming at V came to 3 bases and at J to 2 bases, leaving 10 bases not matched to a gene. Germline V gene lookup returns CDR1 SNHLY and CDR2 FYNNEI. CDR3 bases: TGTGCCAGCAGTGAGTCTAAGGGAGGGTCCCCCTACGAGCAGTACTTC. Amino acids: CASSESKGGSPYEQYF. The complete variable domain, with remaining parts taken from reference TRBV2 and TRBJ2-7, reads EPEVTQTPSHQVTQMGQEVILRCVPISNHLYFYWYRQILGQKVEFLVSFYNNEISEKSEIFDDQFSVERPDGSNFTLKIRSTKLEDSAMYFCASSESKGGSPYEQYFGPGTRLTVT.

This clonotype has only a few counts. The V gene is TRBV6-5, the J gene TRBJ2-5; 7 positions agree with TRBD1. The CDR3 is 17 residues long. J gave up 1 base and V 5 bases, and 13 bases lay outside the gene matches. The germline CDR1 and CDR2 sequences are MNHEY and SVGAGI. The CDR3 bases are TGTGCCAGCAGTAACCGAAGGACAGGCGCTTCCCAAGAGACCCAGTACTTC. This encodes CASSNRRTGASQETQYF.

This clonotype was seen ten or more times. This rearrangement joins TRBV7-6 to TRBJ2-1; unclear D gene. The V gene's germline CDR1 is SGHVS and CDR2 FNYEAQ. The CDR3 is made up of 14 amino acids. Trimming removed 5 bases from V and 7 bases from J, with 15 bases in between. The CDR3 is CASSLLTMGNEQFF. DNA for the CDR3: TGTGCCAGCAGCCTCCTTACGATGGGGAATGAGCAGTTCTTC.

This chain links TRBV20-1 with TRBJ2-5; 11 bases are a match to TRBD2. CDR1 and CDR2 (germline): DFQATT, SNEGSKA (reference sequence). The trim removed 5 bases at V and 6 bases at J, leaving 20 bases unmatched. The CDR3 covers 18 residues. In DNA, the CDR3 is TGCAGTGCTTCTTCGCCATTAGCGGGAGGGAGGTCTGCGAAGACCCAGTACTTC. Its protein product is CSASSPLAGGRSAKTQYF.

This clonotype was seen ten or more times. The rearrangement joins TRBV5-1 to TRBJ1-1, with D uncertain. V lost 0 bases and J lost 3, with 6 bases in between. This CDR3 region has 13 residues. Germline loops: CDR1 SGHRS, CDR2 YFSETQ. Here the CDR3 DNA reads TGCGCCAGCAGCTTGGTCGAGGACACTGAAGCTTTCTTT. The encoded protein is CASSLVEDTEAFF.

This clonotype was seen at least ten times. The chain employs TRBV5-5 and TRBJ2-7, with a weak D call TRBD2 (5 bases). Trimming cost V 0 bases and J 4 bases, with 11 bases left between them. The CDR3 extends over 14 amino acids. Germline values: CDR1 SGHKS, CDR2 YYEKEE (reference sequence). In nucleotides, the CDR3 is TGTGCCAGCAGCTTGGGGCTAGCAGAATACGAGCAGTACTTC. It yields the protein CASSLGLAEYEQYF.

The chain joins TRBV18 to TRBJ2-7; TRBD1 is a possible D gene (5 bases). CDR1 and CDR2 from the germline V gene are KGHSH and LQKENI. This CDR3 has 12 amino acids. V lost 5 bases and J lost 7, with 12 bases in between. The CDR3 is CASSMQGQEQYV. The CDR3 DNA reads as TGTGCCAGCTCAATGCAGGGTCAGGAGCAGTACGTC.